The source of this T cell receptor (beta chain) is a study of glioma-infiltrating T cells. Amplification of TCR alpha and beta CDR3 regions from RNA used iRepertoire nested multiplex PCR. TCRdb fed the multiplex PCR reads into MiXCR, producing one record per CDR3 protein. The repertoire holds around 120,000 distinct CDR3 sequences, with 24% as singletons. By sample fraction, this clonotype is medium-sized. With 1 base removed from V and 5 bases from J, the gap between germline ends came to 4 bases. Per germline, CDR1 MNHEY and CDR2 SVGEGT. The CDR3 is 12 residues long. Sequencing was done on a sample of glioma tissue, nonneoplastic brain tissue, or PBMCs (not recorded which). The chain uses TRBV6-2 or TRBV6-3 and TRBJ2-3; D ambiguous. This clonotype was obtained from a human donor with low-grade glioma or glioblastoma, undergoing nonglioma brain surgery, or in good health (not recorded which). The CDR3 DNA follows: TGTGCCAGCAGTTACTTCAGAGATACGCAGTATTTT. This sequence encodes CASSYFRDTQYF.